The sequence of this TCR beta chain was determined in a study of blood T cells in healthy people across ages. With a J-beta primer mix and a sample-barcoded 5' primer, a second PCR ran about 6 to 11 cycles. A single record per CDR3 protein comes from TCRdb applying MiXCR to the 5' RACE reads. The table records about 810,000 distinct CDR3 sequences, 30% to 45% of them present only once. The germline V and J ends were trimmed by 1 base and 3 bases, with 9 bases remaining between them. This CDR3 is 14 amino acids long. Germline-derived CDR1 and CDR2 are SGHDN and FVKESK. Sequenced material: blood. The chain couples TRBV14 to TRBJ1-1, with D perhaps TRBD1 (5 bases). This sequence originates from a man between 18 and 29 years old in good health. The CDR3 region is CASSQVGTYTEAFF. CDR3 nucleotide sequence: TGTGCCAGCAGCCAAGTAGGGACCTACACTGAAGCTTTCTTT. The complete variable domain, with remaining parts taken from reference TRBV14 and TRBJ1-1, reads EAGVTQFPSHSVIEKGQTVTLRCDPISGHDNLYWYRRVMGKEIKFLLHFVKESKQDESGMPNNRFLAERTGGTYSTLKVQPAELEDSGVYFCASSQVGTYTEAFFGQGTRLTVV.